This T cell receptor beta chain was identified during a study of identical twins. A universal primer binding site was introduced by template switching. The final cDNA contained unique molecular identifiers. MiXCR was run by TCRdb on the 5' RACE reads, yielding one entry per CDR3 protein. The sample records over 500,000 distinct CDR3 sequences, 20% to 25% being singletons. Germline values: CDR1 MNHNS, CDR2 SASEGT. V was trimmed by 5 bases and J by 4 bases, leaving 15 bases between them. The CDR3 runs 15 residues. This clonotype was seen a handful of times. Its antigen is unknown. Findings and caveats of the study: Less excess twin sharing appeared in beta out-of-frame sequences. Alpha sequences out of frame and shared by twins had excess low generation probability.

The data also belong to a second study, concerning T cells expressing NK-cell markers.

This TCR was recovered from a woman under 30 in good health. This chain uses TRBV6-1 with TRBJ1-5; a possible D gene is TRBD1 (5 bases). Sequencing was carried out using CD4+ T cells sorted from blood. The CDR3 spells CASSQAGTLNQPQHF. CDR3 bases: TGTGCCAGCAGTCAGGCCGGGACCCTAAATCAGCCCCAGCATTTT.